This TCR beta chain appears in the sequencing data of a study of CD8+ T cells in alopecia areata. This clone occurred a few times. Its matching antigen is unknown. Once RNA had been extracted, it was reverse transcribed into cDNA to act as the sequencing template. This table comes from immunoSEQ multiplex PCR, and its TCRdb copy is limited to in-frame clones, with some not included. The sample holds about 280,000 clones; nearly 60% are singletons and the top ten take about 1.8%. Treatment meaning: oral pan-JAK inhibitor, 5-10 mg twice daily. Trimming removed 0 bases at V and 6 bases at J, with 3 bases between. Looked up from germline, CDR1 is SGHRS and CDR2 is YFSETQ. The CDR3 is 12 amino acids. General observations from the study: Clonality in lesional scalp, especially alopecia totalis/universalis, exceeded that of normal scalp. Tofacitinib significantly reduced both scalp clonality and expanded CD8+ clones among the top 100.

The gene calls are TRBV5-1 and TRBJ2-2; D gene uncertain. The sample was CD4+ T cells sorted from blood, taken at week 24, from a patient treated with tofacitinib. This TCR was recovered from a human donor with alopecia areata. The CDR3 sequence: CASSLVSGELFF. For the CDR3, the DNA is TGCGCCAGCAGCTTGGTTTCCGGGGAGCTGTTTTTT. Full variable domain (rest looked up from reference TRBV5-1 and TRBJ2-2): KAGVTQTPRYLIKTRGQQVTLSCSPISGHRSVSWYQQTPGQGLQFLFEYFSETQRNKGNFPGRFSGRQFSNSRSEMNVSTLELGDSALYLCASSLVSGELFFGEGSRLTVL.